This T cell receptor (beta chain) appears in the sequencing data of a study of blood T cells in healthy people across ages. Through a sample-barcoded 5' primer and a J-beta primer mix, a second PCR was run for roughly 7 to 12 cycles. One entry per CDR3 protein, called by TCRdb with MiXCR from the 5' RACE reads. The sample yields approximately 940,000 distinct CDR3 sequences, roughly 43% seen once. Study results and limitations: When set beside aged donors, long-lived donors presented more naive CD4+ cells and higher diversity.

V gave up 5 bases and J gave up 8 bases, with 15 bases separating them. The CDR3 consists of 13 residues. Germline V gene sequence: CDR1 SGHNT, CDR2 YENEEA. A note on this clonotype: Its specificity is not known.

Source material: blood. The chain has TRBV11-3 and TRBJ1-2; D uncertain. The source is a man aged 25-45 years in good health. CDR3 sequence reads: CASSAGIRRGYTF. CDR3 nucleotides: TGTGCCAGCAGCGCGGGCATTCGTCGGGGCTACACCTTC.